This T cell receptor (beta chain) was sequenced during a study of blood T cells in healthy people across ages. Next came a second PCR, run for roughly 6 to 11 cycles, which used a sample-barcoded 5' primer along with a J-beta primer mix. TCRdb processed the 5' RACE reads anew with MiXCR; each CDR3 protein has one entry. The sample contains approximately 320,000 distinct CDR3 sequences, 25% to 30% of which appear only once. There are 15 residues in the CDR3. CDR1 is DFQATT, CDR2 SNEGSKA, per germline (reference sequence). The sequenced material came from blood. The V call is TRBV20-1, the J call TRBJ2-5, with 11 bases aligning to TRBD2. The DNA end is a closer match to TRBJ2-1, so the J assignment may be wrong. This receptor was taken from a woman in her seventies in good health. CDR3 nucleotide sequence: TGCAGTGCTTCTCGCTTAACTAGCGGGAGCGATGAGCAGTTCTTC. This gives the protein CSASRLTSGSDEQFF.